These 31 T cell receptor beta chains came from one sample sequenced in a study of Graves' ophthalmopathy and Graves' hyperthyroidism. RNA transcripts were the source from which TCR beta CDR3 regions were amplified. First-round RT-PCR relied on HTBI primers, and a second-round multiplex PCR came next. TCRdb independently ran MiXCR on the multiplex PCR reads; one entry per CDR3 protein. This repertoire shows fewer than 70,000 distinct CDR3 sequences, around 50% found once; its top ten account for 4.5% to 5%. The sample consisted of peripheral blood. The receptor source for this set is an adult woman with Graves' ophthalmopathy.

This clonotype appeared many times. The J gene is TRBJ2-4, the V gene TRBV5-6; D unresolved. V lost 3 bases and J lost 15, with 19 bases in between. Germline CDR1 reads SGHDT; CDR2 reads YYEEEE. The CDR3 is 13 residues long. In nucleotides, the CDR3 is TGTGCCAGCAGCTCTGGCCGCTGGCGTGGTGCGTACTTC. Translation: CASSSGRWRGAYF.

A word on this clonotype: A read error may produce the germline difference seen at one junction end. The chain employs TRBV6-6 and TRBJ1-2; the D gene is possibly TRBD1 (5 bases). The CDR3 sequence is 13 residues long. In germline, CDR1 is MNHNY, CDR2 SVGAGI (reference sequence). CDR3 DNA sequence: TGTGCCAGCAATTACGTGGGGCTCTATGGCTACACCTTC. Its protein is CASNYVGLYGYTF.

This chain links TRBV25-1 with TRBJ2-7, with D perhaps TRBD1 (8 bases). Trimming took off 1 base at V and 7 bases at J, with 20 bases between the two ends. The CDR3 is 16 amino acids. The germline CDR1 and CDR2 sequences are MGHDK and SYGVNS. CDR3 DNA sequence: TGTGCCAGCAGTGAATTTGAAGGGGGGGACAGGTCGGAGCAGTACTTC. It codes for CASSEFEGGDRSEQYF.

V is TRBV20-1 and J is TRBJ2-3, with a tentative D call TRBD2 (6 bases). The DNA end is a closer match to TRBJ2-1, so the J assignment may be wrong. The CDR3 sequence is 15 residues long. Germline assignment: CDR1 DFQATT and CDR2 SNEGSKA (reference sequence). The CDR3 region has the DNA TGCAGTGCTAGACAGGGAGCGGGTAGCACAGATACGCAGTTCTTC. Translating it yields CSARQGAGSTDTQFF.

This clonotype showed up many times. CDR3 in DNA: TGCGCCAGCAGCCAAGGGATCGGGAGACGGGATACGCAGTATTTT. This sequence encodes CASSQGIGRRDTQYF. This chain uses TRBV4-3 with TRBJ2-3; a weak D match, TRBD2 (6 bases). The germline V gene has CDR1 LGHNA and CDR2 YSLEER. V lost 1 base and J lost 6, with 14 bases in between. CDR3 length: 15 residues.

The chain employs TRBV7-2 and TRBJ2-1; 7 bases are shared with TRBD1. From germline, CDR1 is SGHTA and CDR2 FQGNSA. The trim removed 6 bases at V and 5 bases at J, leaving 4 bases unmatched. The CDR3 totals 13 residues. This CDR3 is CASRPRGHNEQFF. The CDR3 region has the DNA TGTGCCAGCAGACCGAGGGGGCACAATGAGCAGTTCTTC.

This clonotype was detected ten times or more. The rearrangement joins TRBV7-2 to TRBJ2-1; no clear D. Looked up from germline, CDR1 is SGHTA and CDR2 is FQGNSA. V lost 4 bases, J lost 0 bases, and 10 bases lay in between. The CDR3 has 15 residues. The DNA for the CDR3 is TGTGCCAGCAGCTCCGACTTGAGCTCCTACAATGAGCAGTTCTTC. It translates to CASSSDLSSYNEQFF.

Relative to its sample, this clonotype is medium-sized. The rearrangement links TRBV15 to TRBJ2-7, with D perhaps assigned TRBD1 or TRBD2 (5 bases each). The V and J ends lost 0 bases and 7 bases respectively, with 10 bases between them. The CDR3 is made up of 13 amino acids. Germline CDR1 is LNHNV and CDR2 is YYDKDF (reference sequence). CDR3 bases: TGTGCCACCAGCAGAGATCATGAGGGGGAGCAGTACTTC. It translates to CATSRDHEGEQYF.

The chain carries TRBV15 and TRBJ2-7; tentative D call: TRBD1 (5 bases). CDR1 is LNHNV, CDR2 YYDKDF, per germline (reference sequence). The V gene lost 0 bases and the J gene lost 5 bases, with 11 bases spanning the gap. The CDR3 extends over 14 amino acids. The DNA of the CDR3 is TGTGCCACCAGCAGAGATCTTCAGGGTGACGAGCAGTACGTC. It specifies CATSRDLQGDEQYV.

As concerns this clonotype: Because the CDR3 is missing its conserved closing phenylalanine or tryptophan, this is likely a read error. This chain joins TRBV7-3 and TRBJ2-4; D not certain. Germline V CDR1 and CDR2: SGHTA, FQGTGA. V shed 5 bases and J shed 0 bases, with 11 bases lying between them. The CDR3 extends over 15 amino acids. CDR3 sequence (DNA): TGTGCCAGCAGCCTGGGCCATCTAGCCAAAAACATTCAGTACTGC. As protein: CASSLGHLAKNIQYC.

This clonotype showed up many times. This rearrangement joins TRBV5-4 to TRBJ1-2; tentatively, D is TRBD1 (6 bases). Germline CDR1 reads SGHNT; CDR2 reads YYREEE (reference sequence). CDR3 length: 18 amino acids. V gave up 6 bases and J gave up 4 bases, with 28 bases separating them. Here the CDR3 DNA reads TGTGCCAGCATCTCCACATGGGGGGGGGCCGTTTCTAGCTATGGCTACACCTTC. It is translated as CASISTWGGAVSSYGYTF.

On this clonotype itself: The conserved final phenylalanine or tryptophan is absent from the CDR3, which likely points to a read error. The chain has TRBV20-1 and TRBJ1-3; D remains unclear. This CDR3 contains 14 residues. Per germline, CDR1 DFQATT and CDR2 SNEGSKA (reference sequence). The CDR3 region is CNASLLKSGNTIYS. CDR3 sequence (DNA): TGCAATGCTAGCCTCCTTAAGTCTGGAAACACCATATATTCT.

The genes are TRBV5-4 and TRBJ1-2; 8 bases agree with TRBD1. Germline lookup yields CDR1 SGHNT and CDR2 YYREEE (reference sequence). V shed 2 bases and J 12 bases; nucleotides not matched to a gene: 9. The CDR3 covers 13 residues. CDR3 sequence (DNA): TGTGCCAGCAGCTTAGGACAGGGAGGCGGAAACACCTTC. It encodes CASSLGQGGGNTF.

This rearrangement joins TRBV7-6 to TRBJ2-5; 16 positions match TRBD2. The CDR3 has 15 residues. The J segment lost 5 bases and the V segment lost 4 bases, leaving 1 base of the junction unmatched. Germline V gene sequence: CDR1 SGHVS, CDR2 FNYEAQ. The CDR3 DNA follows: TGTGCCAGCAGCTCGGGACTAGCGGGAGGGGAGACCCAGTACTTC. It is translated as CASSSGLAGGETQYF. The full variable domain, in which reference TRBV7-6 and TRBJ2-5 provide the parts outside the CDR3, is GAGVSQSPRYKVTKRGQDVALRCDPISGHVSLYWYRQALGQGPEFLTYFNYEAQQDKSGLPNDRFSAERPEGSISTLTIQRTEQRDSAMYRCASSSGLAGGETQYFGPGTRLLVL.

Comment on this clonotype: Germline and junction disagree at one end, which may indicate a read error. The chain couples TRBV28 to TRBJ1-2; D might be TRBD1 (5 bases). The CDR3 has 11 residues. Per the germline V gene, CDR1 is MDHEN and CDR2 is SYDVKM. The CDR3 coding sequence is TGTGTCAGCAGTTCCTCCAGGGTTAAAACCTTC. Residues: CVSSSSRVKTF.

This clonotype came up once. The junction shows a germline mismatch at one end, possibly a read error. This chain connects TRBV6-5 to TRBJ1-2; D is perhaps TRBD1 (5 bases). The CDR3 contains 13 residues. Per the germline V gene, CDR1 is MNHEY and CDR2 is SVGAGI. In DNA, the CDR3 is TGTGCCTGCAGTTGGGGGTTAGGCTGTGGCTACACCTTC. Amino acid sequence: CACSWGLGCGYTF.

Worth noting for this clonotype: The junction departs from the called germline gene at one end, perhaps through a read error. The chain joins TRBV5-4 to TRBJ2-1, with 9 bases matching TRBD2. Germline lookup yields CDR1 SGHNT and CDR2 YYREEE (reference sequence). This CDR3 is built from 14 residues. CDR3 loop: CTSSPGLAGNEQFF. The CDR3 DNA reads TGTACCAGCAGTCCGGGACTAGCCGGCAATGAGCAGTTCTTC.

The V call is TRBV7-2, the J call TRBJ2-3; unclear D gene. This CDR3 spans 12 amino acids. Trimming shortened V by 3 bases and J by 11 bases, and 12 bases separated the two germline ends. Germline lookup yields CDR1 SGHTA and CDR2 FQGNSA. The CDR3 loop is CASSLINNEQYF. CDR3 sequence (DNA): TGTGCCAGCAGCTTGATCAACAATGAGCAGTATTTT.

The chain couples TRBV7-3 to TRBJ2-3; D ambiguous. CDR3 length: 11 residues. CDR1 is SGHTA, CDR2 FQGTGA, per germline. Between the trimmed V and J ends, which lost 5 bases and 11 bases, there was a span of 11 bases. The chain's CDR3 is CASSNYNEQYF. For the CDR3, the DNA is TGTGCCAGCAGCAACTACAATGAGCAGTATTTT.

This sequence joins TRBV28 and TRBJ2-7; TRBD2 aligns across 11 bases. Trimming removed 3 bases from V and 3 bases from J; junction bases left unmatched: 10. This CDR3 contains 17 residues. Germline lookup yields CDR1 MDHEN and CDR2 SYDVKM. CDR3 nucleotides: TGTGCCAGCAGTTTTCTCTTAGCGGGAGGGCCCCTCTACGAGCAGTACTTC. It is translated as CASSFLLAGGPLYEQYF. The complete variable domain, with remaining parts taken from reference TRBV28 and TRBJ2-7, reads DVKVTQSSRYLVKRTGEKVFLECVQDMDHENMFWYRQDPGLGLRLIYFSYDVKMKEKGDIPEGYSVSREKKERFSLILESASTNQTSMYLCASSFLLAGGPLYEQYFGPGTRLTVT.

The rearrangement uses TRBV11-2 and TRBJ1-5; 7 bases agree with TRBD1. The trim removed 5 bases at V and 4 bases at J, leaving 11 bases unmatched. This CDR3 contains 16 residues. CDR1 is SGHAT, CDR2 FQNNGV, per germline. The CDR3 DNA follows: TGTGCCAGCAGCGTTCGACAGGGTTGGGGGAATCAGCCCCAGCATTTT. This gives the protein CASSVRQGWGNQPQHF. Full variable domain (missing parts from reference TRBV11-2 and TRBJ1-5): EAGVAQSPRYKIIEKRQSVAFWCNPISGHATLYWYQQILGQGPKLLIQFQNNGVVDDSQLPKDRFSAERLKGVDSTLKIQPAKLEDSAVYLCASSVRQGWGNQPQHFGDGTRLSIL.

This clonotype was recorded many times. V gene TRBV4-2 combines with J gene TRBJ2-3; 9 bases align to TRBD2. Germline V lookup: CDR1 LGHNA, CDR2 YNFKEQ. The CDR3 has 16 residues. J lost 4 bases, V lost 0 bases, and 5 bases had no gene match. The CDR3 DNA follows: TGTGCCAGCAGCCAAGATAGCGGGAGTGGGGCAGATACGCAGTATTTT. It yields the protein CASSQDSGSGADTQYF.

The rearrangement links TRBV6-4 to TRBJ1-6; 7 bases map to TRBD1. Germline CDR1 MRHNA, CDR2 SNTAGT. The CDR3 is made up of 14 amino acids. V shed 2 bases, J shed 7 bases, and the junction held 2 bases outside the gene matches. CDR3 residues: CASSDDRENSPLHF. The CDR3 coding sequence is TGTGCCAGCAGTGACGACAGGGAAAATTCACCCCTCCACTTT.

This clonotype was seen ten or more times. The CDR3 DNA is TGTGCCAGAAGGGGAAAGGCCTACGAGCAGTACTTC. Its translation: CARRGKAYEQYF. The J gene is TRBJ2-7, the V gene TRBV12-3 or TRBV12-4; TRBD1 is a possible D gene (5 bases). This CDR3 is built from 12 residues. Trimming took off 9 bases at V and 2 bases at J, with 11 bases between the two ends.

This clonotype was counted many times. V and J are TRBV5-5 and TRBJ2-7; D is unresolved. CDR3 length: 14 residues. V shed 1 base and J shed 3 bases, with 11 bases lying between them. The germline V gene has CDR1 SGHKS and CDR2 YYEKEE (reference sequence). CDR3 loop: CASSLIGTVYEQYF. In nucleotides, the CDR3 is TGTGCCAGCAGCTTGATCGGCACGGTCTACGAGCAGTACTTC. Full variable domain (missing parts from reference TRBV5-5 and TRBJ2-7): DAGVTQSPTHLIKTRGQQVTLRCSPISGHKSVSWYQQVLGQGPQFIFQYYEKEERGRGNFPDRFSARQFPNYSSELNVNALLLGDSALYLCASSLIGTVYEQYFGPGTRLTVT.

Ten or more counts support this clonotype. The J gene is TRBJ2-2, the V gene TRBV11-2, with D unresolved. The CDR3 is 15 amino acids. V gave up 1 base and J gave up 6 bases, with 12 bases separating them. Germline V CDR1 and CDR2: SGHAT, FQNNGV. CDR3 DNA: TGTGCCAGCAGCTTAGTTACGGGTACGGCCGGGGAGCTGTTTTTT. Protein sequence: CASSLVTGTAGELFF. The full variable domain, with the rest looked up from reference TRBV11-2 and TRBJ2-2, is EAGVAQSPRYKIIEKRQSVAFWCNPISGHATLYWYQQILGQGPKLLIQFQNNGVVDDSQLPKDRFSAERLKGVDSTLKIQPAKLEDSAVYLCASSLVTGTAGELFFGEGSRLTVL.

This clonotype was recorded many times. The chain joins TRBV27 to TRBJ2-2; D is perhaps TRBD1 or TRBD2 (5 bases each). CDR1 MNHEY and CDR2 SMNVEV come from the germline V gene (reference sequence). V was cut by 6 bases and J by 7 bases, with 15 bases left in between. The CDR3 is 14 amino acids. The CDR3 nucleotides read TGTGCCAGCAGGAGGGACCGTTACAACGGGGAGCTGTTTTTT. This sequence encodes CASRRDRYNGELFF.

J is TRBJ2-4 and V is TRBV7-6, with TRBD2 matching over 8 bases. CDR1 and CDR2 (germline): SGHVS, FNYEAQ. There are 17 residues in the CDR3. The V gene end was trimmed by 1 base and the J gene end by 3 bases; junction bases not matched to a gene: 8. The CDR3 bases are TGTGCCAGCAGCTTAGTTTCGGGAGGGCGGGACAAAAACATTCAGTACTTC. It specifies CASSLVSGGRDKNIQYF.

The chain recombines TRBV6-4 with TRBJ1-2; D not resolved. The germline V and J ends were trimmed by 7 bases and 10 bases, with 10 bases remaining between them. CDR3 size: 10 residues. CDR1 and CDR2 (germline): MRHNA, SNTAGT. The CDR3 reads CASKSLPYTF. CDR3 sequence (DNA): TGTGCCAGCAAATCCCTACCCTACACCTTC.

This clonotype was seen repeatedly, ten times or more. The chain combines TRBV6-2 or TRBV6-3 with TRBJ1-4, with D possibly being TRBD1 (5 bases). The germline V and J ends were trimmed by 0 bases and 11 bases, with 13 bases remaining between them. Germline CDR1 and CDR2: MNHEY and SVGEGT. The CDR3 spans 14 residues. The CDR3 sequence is CASSYSGQGGKLFF. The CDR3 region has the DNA TGTGCCAGCAGTTACTCGGGGCAGGGAGGGAAACTGTTTTTT.

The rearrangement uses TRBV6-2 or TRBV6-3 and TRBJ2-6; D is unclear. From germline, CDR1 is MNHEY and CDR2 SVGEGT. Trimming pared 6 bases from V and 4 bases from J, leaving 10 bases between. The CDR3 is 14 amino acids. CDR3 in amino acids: CASRPTQGANVLTF. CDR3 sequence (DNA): TGTGCCAGCAGGCCCACTCAAGGGGCCAACGTCCTGACTTTC.